These 4 T cell receptor beta chains came from one sample sequenced in a study of T-cell reconstitution after alpha-beta-depleted transplantation in children. Unique molecular identifiers were incorporated when the TCRbeta library was constructed. TCRdb fed the PCR reads into MiXCR, producing one record per CDR3 protein. The table has approximately 400,000 distinct CDR3 sequences, roughly 10% seen once. The input for sequencing was PBMCs from the stem cell graft donor, taken from the stem cell graft. The receptors were sampled from a human donor who donated a stem cell graft to a child with acute myeloid leukemia.

This clonotype was found a few times. The chain has TRBV5-1 and TRBJ1-6; D is unresolved. Germline assignment: CDR1 SGHRS and CDR2 YFSETQ. Trimming took off 0 bases at V and 7 bases at J, with 5 bases between the two ends. The CDR3 runs 13 residues. The CDR3 is CASSLDQNSPLHF. Here the CDR3 DNA reads TGCGCCAGCAGCTTGGACCAGAATTCACCCCTCCACTTT.

This clonotype was found a few times. J is TRBJ1-2 and V is TRBV20-1; D may be TRBD1 (5 bases). V was clipped by 7 bases and J by 5 bases, with 17 bases between them. CDR1 and CDR2 from the germline V gene are DFQATT and SNEGSKA (reference sequence). The CDR3 length is 13 residues. CDR3 sequence reads: CSGGTAEGYGYTF. The DNA of the CDR3 is TGCAGTGGCGGGACCGCAGAGGGGTATGGCTACACCTTC.

This chain joins TRBV4-1 and TRBJ2-7; 8 nucleotides line up with TRBD1. Trimming at V came to 5 bases and at J to 9 bases, leaving 3 bases not matched to a gene. Germline CDR1 reads MGHRA; CDR2 reads YSYEKL. The CDR3 is made up of 11 amino acids. The CDR3 loop is CASSSQGAQYF. The CDR3 DNA is TGCGCCAGCAGCTCCCAGGGGGCGCAGTACTTC.

This chain connects TRBV7-3 to TRBJ2-3; the D call may be TRBD1 or TRBD2 (5 bases each). The CDR3 is 16 residues long. V was trimmed by 2 bases and J by 1 base, leaving 13 bases between them. CDR1 is SGHTA and CDR2 is FQGTGA in the germline V gene. CDR3 coding DNA: TGTGCCAGCAGCTTATATGGGGGAGTGGGCACAGATACGCAGTATTTT. Protein sequence: CASSLYGGVGTDTQYF.